This T cell receptor beta chain was identified during a study of blood T cell repertoires in COVID-19. Study-wide context: PBMCs, B-cell-depleted T cells, or T cells provided the cDNA or gDNA that made up the material.

Participant age was about 18 to 89 years, and participants resided in fewer than 25 US areas. Recovered status applied to Cohort 3 donors who had two consecutive negative PCRs. It also applied to those with clearance or with symptom resolution. This CDR3 contains 14 residues. The V gene lost 7 bases and the J gene lost 4 bases, with 15 bases spanning the gap. The germline gives CDR1 MRHNA, CDR2 SNTAGT. Clones were sequenced by immunoSEQ multiplex PCR, and TCRdb holds only the in-frame ones, with some missing. The table records about 140,000 clones, over 80% of them present only once. The chain uses TRBV6-4 and TRBJ2-3, with TRBD2 as a possible D gene (6 bases). The sample was PBMCs or T cells enriched from blood (not recorded which). The TCR originated in a man between 60 and 75 years old who had recovered from COVID-19. The CDR3 loop reads CASKAGMNSDTQYF. The CDR3 nucleotides are TGTGCCAGCAAGGCGGGGATGAATTCAGATACGCAGTATTTT.